A single sample gave rise to the 18 T cell receptor beta chains below, sequenced in a study of blood T cells in healthy people across ages. A second PCR of roughly 7 to 11 cycles used a sample-barcoded 5' primer and a J-beta primer mix. TCRdb ran MiXCR on the 5' RACE reads and lists one entry per CDR3 protein. Among about 690,000 distinct CDR3 sequences listed, 35% to 50% were seen once. The specimen sequenced was blood. Receptors originate from an older man in good health.

The chain combines TRBV27 with TRBJ2-5; D ambiguous. The end of the DNA fits TRBJ2-7 better, so the J call may be wrong. Germline V gene sequence: CDR1 MNHEY, CDR2 SMNVEV (reference sequence). The CDR3 loop spans 15 amino acids. The CDR3 spells CASSYWAPGSYEQYF. CDR3 nucleotide sequence: TGTGCCAGCAGTTACTGGGCGCCCGGGTCCTACGAGCAGTACTTC.

The V call is TRBV7-2, the J call TRBJ2-7; tentatively, D is TRBD2 (5 bases). Germline lookup yields CDR1 SGHTA and CDR2 FQGNSA. The CDR3 contains 13 residues. V lost 5 bases, J lost 3 bases, and 11 bases lay in between. As DNA, the CDR3 is TGTGCCAGCAGCCGGATAGCGAACTACGAGCAGTACTTC. Amino acids: CASSRIANYEQYF.

The V call is TRBV28, the J call TRBJ2-7; maybe TRBD2 (6 bases). V was shortened by 3 bases and J by 9 bases, with 12 bases between the two germline ends. Germline loops: CDR1 MDHEN, CDR2 SYDVKM. CDR3 length: 12 amino acids. The CDR3 reads CASSFQTGRQYF. In DNA, the CDR3 is TGTGCCAGCAGTTTTCAGACCGGGAGGCAGTACTTC.

The V and J genes are TRBV3-1 and TRBJ2-1, with D possibly matching TRBD1 (6 bases). The CDR3 is made up of 14 amino acids. Trimming left V 1 base short and J 10 bases short, with 14 bases between. From germline, CDR1 is LGHDT and CDR2 YNNKEL (reference sequence). The CDR3: CASSQGAGVYEQFF. CDR3 coding DNA: TGTGCCAGCAGCCAAGGGGCAGGGGTCTACGAGCAGTTCTTC.

The J gene is TRBJ2-4, the V gene TRBV25-1, with no clear D. TRBJ2-7 explains the end of the DNA better; the J call may be wrong. CDR3 size: 13 residues. Per the germline V gene, CDR1 is MGHDK and CDR2 is SYGVNS. CDR3 amino acids: CASSENTRYEQYF. CDR3 nucleotides: TGTGCCAGCAGTGAGAACACCAGATACGAGCAGTACTTC.

V gene TRBV20-1 combines with J gene TRBJ2-5, with 7 bases lining up with TRBD2. Unmatched junction bases numbered 9, after V lost 5 bases and J lost 3 bases. The CDR3 totals 14 residues. Germline V gives CDR1 DFQATT, CDR2 SNEGSKA (reference sequence). This chain's CDR3 is CSALRAGFKETQYF. In DNA, the CDR3 is TGCAGTGCTCTTAGAGCGGGATTCAAAGAGACCCAGTACTTC.

This clonotype was detected only a few times. The chain carries TRBV10-3 and TRBJ2-2; TRBD2 is a possible D gene (6 bases). V shed 6 bases and J shed 1 base, with 9 bases lying between them. The CDR3 contains 14 residues. Germline CDR1 and CDR2: ENHRY and SYGVKD. The CDR3 DNA sequence: TGTGCCATCAGGAGGAGGGAGAACACCGGGGAGCTGTTTTTT. Protein: CAIRRRENTGELFF.

This chain connects TRBV6-5 to TRBJ2-5; 7 bases line up with TRBD1. CDR1 is MNHEY, CDR2 SVGAGI, per germline. The trim removed 2 bases at V and 2 bases at J, leaving 2 bases unmatched. The CDR3 spans 14 residues. The DNA for the CDR3 is TGTGCCAGCAGTTACGACAGGGAGCAAGAGACCCAGTACTTC. This translates into CASSYDREQETQYF.

This sequence joins TRBV6-5 and TRBJ2-1, with D possibly matching TRBD2 (5 bases). Trimming left V 0 bases short and J 5 bases short, with 8 bases between. Germline V gives CDR1 MNHEY, CDR2 SVGAGI. This CDR3 contains 14 residues. The CDR3 is CASSYSVEDNEQFF. The CDR3 bases are TGTGCCAGCAGTTACTCGGTGGAGGACAATGAGCAGTTCTTC.

The genes are TRBV7-2 and TRBJ2-1; 8 bases line up with TRBD2. The CDR3 contains 16 residues. CDR1 SGHTA and CDR2 FQGNSA come from the germline V gene. The V segment lost 3 bases and the J segment 3 bases; nucleotides outside the gene matches: 7. The CDR3 nucleotides are TGTGCCAGCAGCTTGCTCGGGGGGGAAGGCTACAATGAGCAGTTCTTC. Its protein product is CASSLLGGEGYNEQFF. The full variable domain, rest sourced from reference TRBV7-2 and TRBJ2-1, is GAGVSQSPSNKVTEKGKDVELRCDPISGHTALYWYRQSLGQGLEFLIYFQGNSAPDKSGLPSDRFSAERTGGSVSTLTIQRTQQEDSAVYLCASSLLGGEGYNEQFFGPGTRLTVL.

This clonotype was seen just once. This CDR3 is CANAGLALTDTQYF. CDR3 bases: TGTGCCAACGCGGGACTAGCTCTCACGGATACGCAGTATTTT. The J gene is TRBJ2-3, the V gene TRBV9; 9 bases are a match to TRBD2. This CDR3 has 14 amino acids. After removal of 9 bases from V and 6 bases from J, the junction contained 11 bases not matched to a gene. The germline V gene encodes CDR1 SGDLS and CDR2 YYNGEE.

The V gene is TRBV25-1, the J gene TRBJ1-2, with D hard to call. This CDR3 region has 11 residues. Germline lookup yields CDR1 MGHDK and CDR2 SYGVNS. Trimming stripped 6 bases from V and 7 bases from J, with 9 bases between. The chain's CDR3 is CASSTHIGYTF. Here the CDR3 DNA reads TGTGCCAGCAGCACTCATATTGGCTACACCTTC.

The chain couples TRBV28 to TRBJ2-4; the match to TRBD2 covers 13 bases. The DNA end is more similar to TRBJ2-7, so the J call may be wrong. The CDR3 has 15 residues. Germline assignment: CDR1 MDHEN and CDR2 SYDVKM. Here the CDR3 reads CASSLRTSGSPEQYF. In DNA, the CDR3 is TGTGCCAGCAGTTTACGGACTAGCGGGAGTCCCGAGCAGTACTTC.

This clonotype was observed a handful of times. The genes are TRBV20-1 and TRBJ2-7; 7 bases are shared with TRBD1. V lost 3 bases to trimming and J lost 6 bases; unmatched junction nucleotides: 11. The CDR3 contains 14 residues. Germline CDR1 DFQATT, CDR2 SNEGSKA (reference sequence). The CDR3 region has the DNA TGCAGTGCTAGGTCGGACAGGAGGATGAGCGAGCAGTACTTC. It specifies CSARSDRRMSEQYF.

This clonotype showed up just a few times. J is TRBJ2-5 and V is TRBV24-1; D is tentatively TRBD1 or TRBD2 (6 bases each). This CDR3 has 15 residues. Trimming removed 3 bases at V and 2 bases at J, with 12 bases between. Germline assignment: CDR1 KGHDR and CDR2 SFDVKD. This CDR3 is CATSDPGAAQETQYF. In DNA form, the CDR3 reads TGTGCCACCAGTGATCCGGGGGCCGCACAAGAGACCCAGTACTTC.

This clonotype occurred a few times. V usage is TRBV7-9 and J usage is TRBJ2-5; weak D call: TRBD2 (6 bases). The V end lost 5 bases, the J end lost 3 bases, and 16 bases lay between the germline ends. The CDR3 has 15 residues. Germline assignment: CDR1 SEHNR and CDR2 FQNEAQ (reference sequence). CDR3 DNA: TGTGCCAGCAGCAAGGGAGGAATGGTGGAAGAGACCCAGTACTTC. It encodes CASSKGGMVEETQYF.

This chain links TRBV28 with TRBJ2-7; D gene uncertain. Germline V lookup: CDR1 MDHEN, CDR2 SYDVKM. With 5 bases removed from V and 2 bases from J, the gap between germline ends came to 13 bases. The CDR3 is 14 amino acids. The CDR3 nucleotides are TGTGCCAGCAGTGTTGGGTCGCCTCCCTACGAGCAGTACTTC. Residues: CASSVGSPPYEQYF.

In this sample, this clonotype turned up a few times. V and J are TRBV4-2 and TRBJ2-5; D is perhaps TRBD2 (7 bases). Germline-derived CDR1 and CDR2 are LGHNA and YNFKEQ. V was clipped by 5 bases and J by 6 bases, with 22 bases between them. CDR3 length: 16 residues. The CDR3, as DNA: TGTGCCAGCAGCTATATCGAGGGGGGGGCCGGGAAGACCCAGTACTTC. Amino acid sequence: CASSYIEGGAGKTQYF.